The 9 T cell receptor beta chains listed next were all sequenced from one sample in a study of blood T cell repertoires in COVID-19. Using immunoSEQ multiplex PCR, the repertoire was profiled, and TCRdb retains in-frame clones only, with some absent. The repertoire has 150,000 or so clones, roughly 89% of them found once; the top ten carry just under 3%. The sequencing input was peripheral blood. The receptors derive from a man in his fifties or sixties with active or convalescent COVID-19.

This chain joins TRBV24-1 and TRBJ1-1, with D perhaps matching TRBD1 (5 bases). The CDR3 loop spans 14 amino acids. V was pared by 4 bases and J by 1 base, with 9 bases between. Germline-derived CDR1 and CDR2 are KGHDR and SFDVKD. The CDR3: CATSETGENTEAFF. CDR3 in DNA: TGTGCCACCAGTGAAACAGGAGAGAACACTGAAGCTTTCTTT.

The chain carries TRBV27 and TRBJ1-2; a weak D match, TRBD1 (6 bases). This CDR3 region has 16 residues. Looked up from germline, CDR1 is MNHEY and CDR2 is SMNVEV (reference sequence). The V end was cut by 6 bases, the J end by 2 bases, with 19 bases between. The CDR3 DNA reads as TGTGCCAGCAGAAGACAGGCGAATAGCCCAAACTATGGCTACACCTTC. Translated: CASRRQANSPNYGYTF.

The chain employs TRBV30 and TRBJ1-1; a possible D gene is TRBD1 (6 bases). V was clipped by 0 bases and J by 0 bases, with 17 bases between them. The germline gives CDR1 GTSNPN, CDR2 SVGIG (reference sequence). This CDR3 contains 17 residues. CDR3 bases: TGTGCCTGGAGTGTAGTCTCAGGGTGGACAGTGAACACTGAAGCTTTCTTT. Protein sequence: CAWSVVSGWTVNTEAFF.

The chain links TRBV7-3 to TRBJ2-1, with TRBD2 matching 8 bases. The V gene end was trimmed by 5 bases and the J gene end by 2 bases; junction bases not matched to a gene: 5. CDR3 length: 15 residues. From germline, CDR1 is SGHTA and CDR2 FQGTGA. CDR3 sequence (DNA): TGTGCCAGCAGCGGCGGGCGGGAGGCCTACAATGAGCAGTTCTTC. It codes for CASSGGREAYNEQFF.

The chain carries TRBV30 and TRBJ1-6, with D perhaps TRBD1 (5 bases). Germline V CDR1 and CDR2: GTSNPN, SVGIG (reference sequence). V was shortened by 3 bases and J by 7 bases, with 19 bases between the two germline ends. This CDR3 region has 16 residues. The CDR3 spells CAWSRPTAGGNSPLHF. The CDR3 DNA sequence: TGTGCCTGGAGCCGCCCGACAGCGGGAGGGAATTCACCCCTCCACTTT.

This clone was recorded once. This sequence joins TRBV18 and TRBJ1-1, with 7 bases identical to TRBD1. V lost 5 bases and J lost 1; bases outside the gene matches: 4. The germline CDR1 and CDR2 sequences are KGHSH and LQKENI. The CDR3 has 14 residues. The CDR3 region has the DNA TGTGCCAGCTCAGAATACAGGGGGAACACTGAAGCTTTCTTT. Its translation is CASSEYRGNTEAFF.

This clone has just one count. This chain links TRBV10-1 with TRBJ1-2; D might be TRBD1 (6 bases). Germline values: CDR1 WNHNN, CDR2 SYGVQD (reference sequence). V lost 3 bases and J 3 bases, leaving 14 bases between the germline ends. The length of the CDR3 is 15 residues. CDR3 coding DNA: TGCGCCAGCAGTGAAAGGACAGAGATAGACTATGGCTACACCTTC. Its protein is CASSERTEIDYGYTF.

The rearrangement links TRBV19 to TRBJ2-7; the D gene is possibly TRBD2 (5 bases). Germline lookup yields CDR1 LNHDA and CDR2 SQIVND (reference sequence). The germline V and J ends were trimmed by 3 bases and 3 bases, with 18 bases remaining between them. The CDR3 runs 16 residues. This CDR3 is CASSIAREGIYYEQYF. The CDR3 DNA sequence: TGTGCCAGTAGTATTGCCCGGGAAGGAATTTACTACGAGCAGTACTTC. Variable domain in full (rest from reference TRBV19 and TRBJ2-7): DGGITQSPKYLFRKEGQNVTLSCEQNLNHDAMYWYRQDPGQGLRLIYYSQIVNDFQKGDIAEGYSVSREKKESFPLTVTSAQKNPTAFYLCASSIAREGIYYEQYFGPGTRLTVT.

This CDR3 is CASQGAQVSPLHF. CDR3 DNA: TGTGCCAGCCAGGGGGCGCAGGTTTCACCCCTCCACTTT. The chain has TRBV6-5 and TRBJ1-6, with 8 bases that match TRBD1. Germline CDR1 MNHEY, CDR2 SVGAGI. CDR3 length: 13 amino acids. J gave up 9 bases and V 8 bases, and 6 bases lay outside the gene matches.